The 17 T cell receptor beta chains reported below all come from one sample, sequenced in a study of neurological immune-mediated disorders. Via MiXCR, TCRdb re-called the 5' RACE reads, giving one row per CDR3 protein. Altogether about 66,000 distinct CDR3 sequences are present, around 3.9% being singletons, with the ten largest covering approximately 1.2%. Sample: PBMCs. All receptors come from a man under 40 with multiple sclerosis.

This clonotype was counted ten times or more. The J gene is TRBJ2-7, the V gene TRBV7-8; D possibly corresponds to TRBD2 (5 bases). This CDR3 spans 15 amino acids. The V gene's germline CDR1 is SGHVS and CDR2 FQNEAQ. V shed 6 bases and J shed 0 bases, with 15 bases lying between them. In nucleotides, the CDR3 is TGTGCCAGCAGTCGGGCGGGCGGGTCCTCCTACGAGCAGTACTTC. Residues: CASSRAGGSSYEQYF.

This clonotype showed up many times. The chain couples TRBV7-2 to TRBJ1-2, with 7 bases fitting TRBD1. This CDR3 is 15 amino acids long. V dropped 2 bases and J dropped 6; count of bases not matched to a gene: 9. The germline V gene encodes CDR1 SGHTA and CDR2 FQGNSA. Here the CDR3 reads CASSLRTGDRDGYTF. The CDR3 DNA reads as TGTGCCAGCAGCTTAAGAACAGGGGATCGGGATGGCTACACCTTC.

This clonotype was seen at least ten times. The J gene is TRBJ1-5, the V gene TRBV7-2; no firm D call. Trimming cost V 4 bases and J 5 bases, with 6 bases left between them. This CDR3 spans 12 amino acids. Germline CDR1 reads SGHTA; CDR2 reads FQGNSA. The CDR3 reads CASSSGHQPQHF. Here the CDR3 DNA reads TGTGCCAGCAGCTCAGGACATCAGCCCCAGCATTTT.

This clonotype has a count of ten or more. The CDR3 sequence: CSARAGSKGTDTQYF. CDR3 nucleotides: TGCAGTGCTAGAGCTGGTAGTAAGGGCACAGATACGCAGTATTTT. The rearrangement uses TRBV20-1 and TRBJ2-3; D remains unclear. V was clipped by 1 base and J by 1 base, with 12 bases between them. CDR3 size: 15 residues. Per germline, CDR1 DFQATT and CDR2 SNEGSKA (reference sequence).

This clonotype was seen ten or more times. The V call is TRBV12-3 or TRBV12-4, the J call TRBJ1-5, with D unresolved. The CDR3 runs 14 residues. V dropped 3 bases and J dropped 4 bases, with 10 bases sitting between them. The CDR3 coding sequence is TGTGCCAGCAGTTTCAGGTATCCAAATCAGCCCCAGCATTTT. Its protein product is CASSFRYPNQPQHF.

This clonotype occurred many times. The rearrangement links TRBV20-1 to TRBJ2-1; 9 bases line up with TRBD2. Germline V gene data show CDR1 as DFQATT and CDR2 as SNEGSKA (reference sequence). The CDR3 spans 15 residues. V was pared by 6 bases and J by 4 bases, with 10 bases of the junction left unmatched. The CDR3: CSAPRAGGDYNEQFF. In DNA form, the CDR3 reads TGCAGTGCCCCGCGGGCGGGGGGGGATTACAATGAGCAGTTCTTC.

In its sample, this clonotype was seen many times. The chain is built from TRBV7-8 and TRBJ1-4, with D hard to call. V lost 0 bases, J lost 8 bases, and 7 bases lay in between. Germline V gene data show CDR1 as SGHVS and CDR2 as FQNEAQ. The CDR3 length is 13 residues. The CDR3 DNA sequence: TGTGCCAGCAGCTTAGCGTCGGGGGAAAAACTGTTTTTT. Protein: CASSLASGEKLFF.

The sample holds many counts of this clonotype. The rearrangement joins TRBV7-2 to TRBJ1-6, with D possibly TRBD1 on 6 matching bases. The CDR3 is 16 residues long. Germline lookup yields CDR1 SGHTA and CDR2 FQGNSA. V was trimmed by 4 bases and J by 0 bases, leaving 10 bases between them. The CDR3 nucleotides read TGTGCCAGCAGCTCGGACAGTAGCTCCTATAATTCACCCCTCCACTTT. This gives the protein CASSSDSSSYNSPLHF.

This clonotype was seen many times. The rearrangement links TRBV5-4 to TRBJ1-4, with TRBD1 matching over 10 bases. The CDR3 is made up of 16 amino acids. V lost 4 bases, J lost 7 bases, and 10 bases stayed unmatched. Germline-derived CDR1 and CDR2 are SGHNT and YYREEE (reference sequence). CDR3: CASSTRAGTGVEKLFF. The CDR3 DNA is TGTGCCAGCAGCACGAGAGCCGGGACAGGGGTTGAAAAACTGTTTTTT.

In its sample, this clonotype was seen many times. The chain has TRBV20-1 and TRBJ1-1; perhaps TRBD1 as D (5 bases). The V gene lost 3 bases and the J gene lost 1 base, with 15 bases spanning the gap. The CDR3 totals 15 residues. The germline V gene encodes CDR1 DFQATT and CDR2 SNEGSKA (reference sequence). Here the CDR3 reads CSARSIREPNTEAFF. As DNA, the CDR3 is TGCAGTGCTAGGTCAATCAGGGAACCGAACACTGAAGCTTTCTTT.

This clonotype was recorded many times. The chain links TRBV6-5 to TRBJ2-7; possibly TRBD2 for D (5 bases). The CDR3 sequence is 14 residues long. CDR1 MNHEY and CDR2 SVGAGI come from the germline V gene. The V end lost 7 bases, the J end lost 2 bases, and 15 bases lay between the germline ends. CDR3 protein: CASTAGVSPYEQYF. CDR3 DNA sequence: TGTGCCAGCACCGCCGGGGTATCCCCCTACGAGCAGTACTTC.

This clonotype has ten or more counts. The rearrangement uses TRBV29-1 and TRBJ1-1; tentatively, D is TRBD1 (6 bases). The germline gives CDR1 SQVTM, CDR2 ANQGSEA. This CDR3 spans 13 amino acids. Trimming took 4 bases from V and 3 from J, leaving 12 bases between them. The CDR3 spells CSVVLDSDTEAFF. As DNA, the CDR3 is TGCAGCGTTGTTTTGGACAGTGACACTGAAGCTTTCTTT.

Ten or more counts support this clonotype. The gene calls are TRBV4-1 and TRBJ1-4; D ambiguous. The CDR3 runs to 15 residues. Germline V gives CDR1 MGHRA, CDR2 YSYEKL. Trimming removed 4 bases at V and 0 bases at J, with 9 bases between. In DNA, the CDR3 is TGCGCCAGCAGCCGGGAGGTCGCAACTAATGAAAAACTGTTTTTT. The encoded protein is CASSREVATNEKLFF.

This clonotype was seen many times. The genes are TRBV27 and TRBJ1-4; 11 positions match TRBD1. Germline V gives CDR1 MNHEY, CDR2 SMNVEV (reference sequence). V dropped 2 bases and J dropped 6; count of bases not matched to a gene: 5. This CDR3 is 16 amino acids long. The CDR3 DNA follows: TGTGCCAGCAGTTTAATGGGGACAGGGGGGTATGAAAAACTGTTTTTT. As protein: CASSLMGTGGYEKLFF. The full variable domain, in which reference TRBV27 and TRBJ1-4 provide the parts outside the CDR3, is EAQVTQNPRYLITVTGKKLTVTCSQNMNHEYMSWYRQDPGLGLRQIYYSMNVEVTDKGDVPEGYKVSRKEKRNFPLILESPSPNQTSLYFCASSLMGTGGYEKLFFGSGTQLSVL.

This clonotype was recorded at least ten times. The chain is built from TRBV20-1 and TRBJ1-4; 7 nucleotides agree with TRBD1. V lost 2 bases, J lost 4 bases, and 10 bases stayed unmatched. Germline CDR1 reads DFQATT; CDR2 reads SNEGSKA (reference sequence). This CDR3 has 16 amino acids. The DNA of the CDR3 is TGCAGTGCTAGATTCCTCCGGGACAGCCTTAATGAAAAACTGTTTTTT. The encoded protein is CSARFLRDSLNEKLFF.

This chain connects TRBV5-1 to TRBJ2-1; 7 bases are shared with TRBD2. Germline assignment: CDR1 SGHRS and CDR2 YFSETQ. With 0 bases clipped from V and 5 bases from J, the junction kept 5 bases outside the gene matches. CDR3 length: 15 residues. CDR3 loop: CASSLDLAVDNEQFF. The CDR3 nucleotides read TGCGCCAGCAGCTTGGACCTAGCGGTCGACAATGAGCAGTTCTTC.

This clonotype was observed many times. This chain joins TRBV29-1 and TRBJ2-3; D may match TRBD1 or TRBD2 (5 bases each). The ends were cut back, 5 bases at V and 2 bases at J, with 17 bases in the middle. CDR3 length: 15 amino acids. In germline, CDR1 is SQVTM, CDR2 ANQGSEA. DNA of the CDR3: TGCAGCGTTCTGGGTGGGACCCGCCCCACAGATACGCAGTATTTT. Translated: CSVLGGTRPTDTQYF.